The 11 T cell receptor beta chains given below trace back to one sample, sequenced in a study of technical replicates of blood from several donors. Here immunoSEQ multiplex PCR was the method, and the copy in TCRdb shows in-frame clones only, minus some. The sample carries fewer than 100,000 clones, around 97% recorded once. The sample taken for sequencing was T cells isolated from PBMCs. The receptors here all came from a human donor in good health.

The V call is TRBV19, the J call TRBJ2-5; tentatively, D is TRBD1 (5 bases). Between the trimmed V and J ends, which lost 3 bases and 2 bases, there was a span of 10 bases. The length of the CDR3 is 14 residues. The germline V gene encodes CDR1 LNHDA and CDR2 SQIVND (reference sequence). In nucleotides, the CDR3 is TGTGCCAGTAGTATTGTGCAGGGACAAGAGACCCAGTACTTC. This gives the protein CASSIVQGQETQYF.

This chain joins TRBV5-4 and TRBJ2-1; possible D gene TRBD1, 6 bases. Germline assignment: CDR1 SGHNT and CDR2 YYREEE (reference sequence). V shed 0 bases and J shed 8 bases, with 18 bases lying between them. The CDR3 contains 16 residues. The CDR3 sequence: CASSLGGLLNADEQFF. For the CDR3, the DNA is TGTGCCAGCAGCTTGGGGGGGCTACTCAATGCGGATGAGCAGTTCTTC.

The chain uses TRBV7-2 and TRBJ2-7; D not certain. Trimming pared 4 bases from V and 2 bases from J, leaving 9 bases between. The CDR3 sequence is 13 residues long. The germline gives CDR1 SGHTA, CDR2 FQGNSA. Written as DNA, the CDR3 is TGTGCCAGCAGCTACTATCCTACCTACGAGCAGTACTTC. It specifies CASSYYPTYEQYF.

CDR3 DNA: TGTGCCAGCAGCCAAAGGGGCTACGAGCAGTACTTC. Translated, it gives CASSQRGYEQYF. The chain has TRBV4-2 and TRBJ2-7, with D perhaps matching TRBD1 (5 bases). The V gene lost 2 bases and the J gene lost 3 bases, with 5 bases spanning the gap. The CDR3 length is 12 residues. Germline values: CDR1 LGHNA, CDR2 YNFKEQ.

This clone showed up just once. The chain carries TRBV30 and TRBJ1-1; D is ambiguous. V was trimmed by 1 base and J by 5 bases, leaving 11 bases between them. Germline CDR1 is GTSNPN and CDR2 is SVGIG (reference sequence). The CDR3 contains 13 residues. CDR3 sequence reads: CAWSAGTSTEAFF. The CDR3 region has the DNA TGTGCCTGGAGTGCGGGCACTAGTACTGAAGCTTTCTTT.

This clone appeared once. V and J are TRBV25-1 and TRBJ2-7, with 11 bases lining up with TRBD1. The CDR3 has 14 amino acids. V gave up 5 bases and J gave up 6 bases; unmatched junction bases: 6. Germline loops: CDR1 MGHDK, CDR2 SYGVNS. The CDR3 loop is CASSPGTGGSEQYF. The CDR3 DNA reads TGTGCCAGCAGTCCTGGGACAGGGGGGTCCGAGCAGTACTTC.

The chain uses TRBV28 and TRBJ2-3, with 7 bases identical to TRBD1. The length of the CDR3 is 13 residues. Germline CDR1 reads MDHEN; CDR2 reads SYDVKM. Unmatched junction bases numbered 5, after V lost 6 bases and J lost 5 bases. The CDR3 spells CASSDRVQDTQYF. The CDR3 region has the DNA TGTGCCAGCAGCGACAGGGTGCAAGATACGCAGTATTTT. The full variable domain, rest sourced from reference TRBV28 and TRBJ2-3, is DVKVTQSSRYLVKRTGEKVFLECVQDMDHENMFWYRQDPGLGLRLIYFSYDVKMKEKGDIPEGYSVSREKKERFSLILESASTNQTSMYLCASSDRVQDTQYFGPGTRLTVL.

The chain joins TRBV28 to TRBJ1-1; D is possibly TRBD1 (5 bases). Germline assignment: CDR1 MDHEN and CDR2 SYDVKM. The CDR3 runs 14 residues. Trimming shortened V by 4 bases and J by 5 bases, and 14 bases separated the two germline ends. The DNA of the CDR3 is TGTGCCAGCAGTTATCAGGGCTTGGTTACTGAAGCTTTCTTT. The encoded protein is CASSYQGLVTEAFF.

The rearrangement joins TRBV27 to TRBJ2-7; 7 nucleotides agree with TRBD1. V was clipped by 6 bases and J by 4 bases; unmatched bases: 9. CDR3 length equals 14 residues. The germline V gene encodes CDR1 MNHEY and CDR2 SMNVEV (reference sequence). The CDR3 loop is CASSHQTGMYEQYF. The DNA of the CDR3 is TGTGCCAGCAGCCACCAGACAGGGATGTACGAGCAGTACTTC.

The chain carries TRBV30 and TRBJ2-5, with 7 bases fitting TRBD2. Unmatched junction bases numbered 4, after V lost 1 base and J lost 5 bases. The CDR3 length is 13 residues. Per the germline V gene, CDR1 is GTSNPN and CDR2 is SVGIG (reference sequence). The CDR3 here is CAWSGGGYETQYF. The CDR3 DNA is TGTGCCTGGAGTGGCGGGGGTTACGAGACCCAGTACTTC.

The V gene is TRBV4-1, the J gene TRBJ2-7; no clear D gene. Germline CDR1 is MGHRA and CDR2 is YSYEKL. Trimming cost V 4 bases and J 3 bases, with 10 bases left between them. The CDR3 has 13 amino acids. The CDR3 DNA is TGCGCCAGCAGCCTCGGGTTGTACTACGAGCAGTACTTC. Protein product: CASSLGLYYEQYF.